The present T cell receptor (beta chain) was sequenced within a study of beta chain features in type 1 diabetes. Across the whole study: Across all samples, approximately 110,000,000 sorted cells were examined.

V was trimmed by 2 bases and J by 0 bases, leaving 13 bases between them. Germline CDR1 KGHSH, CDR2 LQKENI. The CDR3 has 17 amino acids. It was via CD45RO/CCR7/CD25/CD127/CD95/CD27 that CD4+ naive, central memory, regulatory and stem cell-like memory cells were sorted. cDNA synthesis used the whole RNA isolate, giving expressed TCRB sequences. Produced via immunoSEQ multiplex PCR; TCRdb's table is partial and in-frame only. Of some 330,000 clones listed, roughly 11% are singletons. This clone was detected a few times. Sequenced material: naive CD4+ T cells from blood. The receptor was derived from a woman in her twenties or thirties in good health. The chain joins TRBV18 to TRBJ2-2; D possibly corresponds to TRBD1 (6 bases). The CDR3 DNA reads TGTGCCAGCTCACCAACAGGTGCAGGGGCGAACACCGGGGAGCTGTTTTTT. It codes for CASSPTGAGANTGELFF. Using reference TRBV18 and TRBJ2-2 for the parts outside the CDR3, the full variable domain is NAGVMQNPRHLVRRRGQEARLRCSPMKGHSHVYWYRQLPEEGLKFMVYLQKENIIDESGMPKERFSAEFPKEGPSILRIQQVVRGDSAAYFCASSPTGAGANTGELFFGEGSRLTVL.